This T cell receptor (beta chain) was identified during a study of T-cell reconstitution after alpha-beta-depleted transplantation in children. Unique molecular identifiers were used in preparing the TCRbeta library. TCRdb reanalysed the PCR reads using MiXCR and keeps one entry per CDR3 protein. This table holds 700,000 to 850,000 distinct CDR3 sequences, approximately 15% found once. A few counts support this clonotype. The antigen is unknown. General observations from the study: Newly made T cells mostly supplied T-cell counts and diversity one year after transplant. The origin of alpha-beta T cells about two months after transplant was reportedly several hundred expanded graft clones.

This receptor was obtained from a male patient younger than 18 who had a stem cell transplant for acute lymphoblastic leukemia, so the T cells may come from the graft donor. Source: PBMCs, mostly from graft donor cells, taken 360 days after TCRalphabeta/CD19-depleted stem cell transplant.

The CDR3 loop reads CASSLGDQIKPTDTQYF. The CDR3 DNA is TGCGCCAGCAGCTTGGGGGATCAGATTAAGCCCACAGATACGCAGTATTTT. The chain has TRBV5-1 and TRBJ2-3; D is undetermined. Germline V CDR1 and CDR2: SGHRS, YFSETQ. CDR3 length equals 17 residues. V gave up 0 bases and J gave up 2 bases, with 16 bases separating them.